This T cell receptor (beta chain) comes out of a study of CD8 T cells in Susac syndrome. V was trimmed by 10 bases and J by 6 bases, leaving 18 bases between them. The CDR3 is 14 amino acids. Germline CDR1 reads PRHDT; CDR2 reads FYEKMQ (reference sequence). With random hexamers, 0.5 to 1 ug RNA was reverse transcribed. TCRdb analysed the immunoSEQ multiplex PCR reads with MiXCR anew, one entry per CDR3 protein. The data show roughly 200,000 distinct CDR3 sequences, over 90% seen once. Notes on the study in general: Clonal expansion was absent from the CD4+ T cell repertoires in Susac syndrome.

The sample holds one count of this clonotype. Its antigen is not identified. V gene TRBV13 combines with J gene TRBJ2-2; D is uncertain. Sequenced: CD4+ T cells from PBMCs. This clonotype was sampled from a human donor with Susac syndrome. As DNA, the CDR3 is TGTGCCATTACATCGAAAAGATGGGCCGGGGAGCTGTTTTTT. Translated: CAITSKRWAGELFF.